Listed below are T cell receptor beta chains from one sample, sequenced in a study of blood T cell repertoires in COVID-19. TCRdb's copy holds only in-frame clones and misses some; the assay was immunoSEQ multiplex PCR. Here the sample spans under 200,000 clones, 88% being singletons. The specimen sequenced was peripheral blood. The receptors were sampled from a man aged 18 to 30 with active or convalescent COVID-19. CDR3s include the opening cysteine and the closing phenylalanine or tryptophan. Fields, in order: V gene, clone size, J gene, D gene, CDR3 protein, CDR3 DNA. A D gene is named only where the DNA matches it firmly. The size field is filled for only some rows; it gives once, few, many or a size class.

v_call: TRBV19
clone_size: NA
j_call: TRBJ2-1
d_call: TRBD2
cdr3_aa: CASKAGGLTYNEQFF
cdr3_nt: TGTGCCAGTAAAGCGGGGGGCCTAACTTACAATGAGCAGTTCTTC

v_call: TRBV5-1
clone_size: NA
j_call: TRBJ2-3
d_call: NA
cdr3_aa: CASSSAQGRQDTQYF
cdr3_nt: TGCGCCAGCAGCTCCGCTCAGGGGCGCCAAGATACGCAGTATTTT

v_call: TRBV4-2
clone_size: NA
j_call: TRBJ2-3
d_call: NA
cdr3_aa: CASSQGSVGAVADTQYF
cdr3_nt: TGTGCCAGCAGCCAAGGTTCCGTGGGGGCCGTGGCAGATACGCAGTATTTT

v_call: TRBV3-1/TRBV3-2
clone_size: NA
j_call: TRBJ1-6
d_call: NA
cdr3_aa: CASSQERWQRNSPLHF
cdr3_nt: TGTGCCAGCAGCCAAGAAAGGTGGCAGAGGAATTCACCCCTCCACTTT

v_call: TRBV6-1
clone_size: once
j_call: TRBJ2-5
d_call: NA
cdr3_aa: CASSENQGRLETQYF
cdr3_nt: TGTGCCAGCAGTGAGAACCAGGGTCGTTTAGAGACCCAGTACTTC

v_call: TRBV13
clone_size: NA
j_call: TRBJ1-1
d_call: TRBD1
cdr3_aa: CASRLQGDGTEAFF
cdr3_nt: TGTGCCAGCAGGTTACAGGGGGACGGCACTGAAGCTTTCTTT

v_call: TRBV12-3/TRBV12-4
clone_size: NA
j_call: TRBJ1-1
d_call: NA
cdr3_aa: CASRGAEAFF
cdr3_nt: TGTGCCAGCAGGGGGGCCGAAGCTTTCTTT

v_call: TRBV3-1/TRBV3-2
clone_size: NA
j_call: TRBJ2-5
d_call: NA
cdr3_aa: CASSQRETQYF
cdr3_nt: TGTGCCAGCAGCCAGCGAGAGACCCAGTACTTC

v_call: TRBV3-1/TRBV3-2
clone_size: NA
j_call: TRBJ2-2
d_call: TRBD2
cdr3_aa: CASSALAGANTGELFF
cdr3_nt: TGTGCCAGCAGCGCACTAGCGGGGGCTAACACCGGGGAGCTGTTTTTT

v_call: TRBV29-1
clone_size: NA
j_call: TRBJ1-5
d_call: NA
cdr3_aa: CSVEDLLIGTPYSNQPQHF
cdr3_nt: TGCAGCGTTGAAGATCTTCTAATCGGGACACCTTATAGCAATCAGCCCCAGCATTTT

v_call: TRBV19
clone_size: NA
j_call: TRBJ1-1
d_call: TRBD1
cdr3_aa: CASRKSGQGGTEAFF
cdr3_nt: TGTGCCAGTAGGAAGAGTGGACAGGGAGGCACTGAAGCTTTCTTT

v_call: TRBV5-1
clone_size: NA
j_call: TRBJ2-3
d_call: TRBD2
cdr3_aa: CASSSMLTAGGLDTQYF
cdr3_nt: TGCGCCAGCAGCTCCATGTTGACAGCGGGAGGGCTCGATACGCAGTATTTT

v_call: TRBV15
clone_size: NA
j_call: TRBJ1-6
d_call: TRBD1
cdr3_aa: CATSSPGGSYNSPLHF
cdr3_nt: TGTGCCACCAGCAGCCCAGGGGGCTCCTATAATTCACCCCTCCACTTT

v_call: TRBV27
clone_size: NA
j_call: TRBJ1-2
d_call: TRBD1
cdr3_aa: CASSLSGRGHGNYGYTF
cdr3_nt: TGTGCCAGCAGTTTATCGGGCAGGGGGCACGGGAACTATGGCTACACCTTC

v_call: TRBV9
clone_size: NA
j_call: TRBJ2-3
d_call: NA
cdr3_aa: CASSPYRSSTDTQYF
cdr3_nt: TGTGCCAGCAGTCCCTACCGGTCTAGCACAGATACGCAGTATTTT

v_call: TRBV2
clone_size: few
j_call: TRBJ1-2
d_call: NA
cdr3_aa: CATSTGLGRGYTF
cdr3_nt: TGTGCCACCTCGACAGGCTTGGGTCGTGGCTACACCTTC

v_call: TRBV3-1/TRBV3-2
clone_size: NA
j_call: TRBJ1-5
d_call: NA
cdr3_aa: CASSGGSNQPQHF
cdr3_nt: TGTGCCAGCAGCGGGGGGTCAAATCAGCCCCAGCATTTT

v_call: TRBV5-1
clone_size: NA
j_call: TRBJ2-5
d_call: TRBD2
cdr3_aa: CASSEDSGRGKTQYF
cdr3_nt: TGCGCCAGCAGCGAGGATAGCGGGAGGGGAAAGACCCAGTACTTC

v_call: TRBV7-8
clone_size: NA
j_call: TRBJ1-5
d_call: NA
cdr3_aa: CASSLSGRGRQPQHF
cdr3_nt: TGTGCCAGCAGCTTAAGTGGGCGAGGGCGCCAGCCCCAGCATTTT

v_call: TRBV27
clone_size: NA
j_call: TRBJ1-2
d_call: NA
cdr3_aa: CASSLYGSNYGYTF
cdr3_nt: TGTGCCAGCAGTTTATACGGTTCTAACTATGGCTACACCTTC

v_call: TRBV5-3
clone_size: few
j_call: TRBJ1-5
d_call: TRBD1
cdr3_aa: CARSSGTGSNQPQHF
cdr3_nt: TGTGCCAGAAGCTCCGGGACAGGGAGCAATCAGCCCCAGCATTTT

v_call: TRBV30
clone_size: NA
j_call: TRBJ1-1
d_call: NA
cdr3_aa: CAWSALGTEAFF
cdr3_nt: TGTGCCTGGAGTGCCCTCGGGACTGAAGCTTTCTTT

v_call: TRBV12-3/TRBV12-4
clone_size: NA
j_call: TRBJ2-1
d_call: NA
cdr3_aa: CASGQYNEQFF
cdr3_nt: TGTGCCAGCGGACAGTACAATGAGCAGTTCTTC

v_call: TRBV15
clone_size: NA
j_call: TRBJ2-3
d_call: NA
cdr3_aa: CATSLGGVDTQYF
cdr3_nt: TGTGCCACCAGCCTCGGTGGAGTAGATACGCAGTATTTT

v_call: TRBV24-1
clone_size: NA
j_call: TRBJ1-2
d_call: NA
cdr3_aa: CATSDSNRAGYTF
cdr3_nt: TGTGCCACCAGTGATTCAAACAGGGCTGGCTACACCTTC

v_call: TRBV10-3
clone_size: NA
j_call: TRBJ2-1
d_call: TRBD1
cdr3_aa: CAISGVKAGTGGNNEQFF
cdr3_nt: TGTGCCATCAGTGGCGTAAAGGCCGGGACAGGTGGGAACAATGAGCAGTTCTTC

v_call: TRBV19
clone_size: NA
j_call: TRBJ1-1
d_call: NA
cdr3_aa: CASSIEQGSYGGTEAFF
cdr3_nt: TGTGCCAGTAGTATAGAACAGGGATCATACGGTGGGACTGAAGCTTTCTTT

v_call: TRBV10-3
clone_size: NA
j_call: TRBJ2-2
d_call: NA
cdr3_aa: CAISESETIGSGELFF
cdr3_nt: TGTGCCATCAGTGAGTCGGAGACTATCGGATCCGGGGAGCTGTTTTTT

v_call: TRBV2
clone_size: NA
j_call: TRBJ2-2
d_call: NA
cdr3_aa: CASSGWGQTSNTGELFF
cdr3_nt: TGTGCCAGCTCCGGATGGGGGCAGACCTCGAACACCGGGGAGCTGTTTTTT

v_call: TRBV2
clone_size: NA
j_call: TRBJ1-2
d_call: NA
cdr3_aa: CASTGGGGYGYTF
cdr3_nt: TGTGCCAGCACTGGGGGGGGTGGCTATGGCTACACCTTC

v_call: TRBV28
clone_size: NA
j_call: TRBJ2-3
d_call: TRBD2
cdr3_aa: CASSGTSGADTQYF
cdr3_nt: TGTGCCAGCAGCGGGACTAGCGGAGCAGATACGCAGTATTTT

v_call: TRBV7-7
clone_size: NA
j_call: TRBJ2-1
d_call: TRBD2
cdr3_aa: CASSPRLASYNEQFF
cdr3_nt: TGTGCTAGCAGCCCCCGACTAGCATCCTACAATGAGCAGTTCTTC

v_call: TRBV7-2
clone_size: NA
j_call: TRBJ2-1
d_call: NA
cdr3_aa: CASSSRGGGYNEQFF
cdr3_nt: TGTGCCAGCTCCAGTAGGGGGGGCGGGTACAATGAGCAGTTCTTC

v_call: TRBV18
clone_size: NA
j_call: TRBJ2-3
d_call: NA
cdr3_aa: CASSPTSSDTQYF
cdr3_nt: TGTGCCAGCTCACCGACATCCTCCGATACGCAGTATTTT

v_call: TRBV5-1
clone_size: NA
j_call: TRBJ1-2
d_call: TRBD1
cdr3_aa: CASSAEDRGYGYTF
cdr3_nt: TGCGCCAGCAGCGCGGAAGACAGGGGGTACGGCTACACCTTC

v_call: TRBV5-1
clone_size: once
j_call: TRBJ1-1
d_call: TRBD1
cdr3_aa: CASSAGTGNTEAFF
cdr3_nt: TGCGCCAGCAGCGCCGGGACAGGGAACACTGAAGCTTTCTTT

v_call: TRBV6-5
clone_size: NA
j_call: TRBJ2-7
d_call: TRBD2
cdr3_aa: CASSTGTTYYEQYF
cdr3_nt: TGTGCCAGCAGCACCGGGACTACATACTACGAGCAGTACTTC